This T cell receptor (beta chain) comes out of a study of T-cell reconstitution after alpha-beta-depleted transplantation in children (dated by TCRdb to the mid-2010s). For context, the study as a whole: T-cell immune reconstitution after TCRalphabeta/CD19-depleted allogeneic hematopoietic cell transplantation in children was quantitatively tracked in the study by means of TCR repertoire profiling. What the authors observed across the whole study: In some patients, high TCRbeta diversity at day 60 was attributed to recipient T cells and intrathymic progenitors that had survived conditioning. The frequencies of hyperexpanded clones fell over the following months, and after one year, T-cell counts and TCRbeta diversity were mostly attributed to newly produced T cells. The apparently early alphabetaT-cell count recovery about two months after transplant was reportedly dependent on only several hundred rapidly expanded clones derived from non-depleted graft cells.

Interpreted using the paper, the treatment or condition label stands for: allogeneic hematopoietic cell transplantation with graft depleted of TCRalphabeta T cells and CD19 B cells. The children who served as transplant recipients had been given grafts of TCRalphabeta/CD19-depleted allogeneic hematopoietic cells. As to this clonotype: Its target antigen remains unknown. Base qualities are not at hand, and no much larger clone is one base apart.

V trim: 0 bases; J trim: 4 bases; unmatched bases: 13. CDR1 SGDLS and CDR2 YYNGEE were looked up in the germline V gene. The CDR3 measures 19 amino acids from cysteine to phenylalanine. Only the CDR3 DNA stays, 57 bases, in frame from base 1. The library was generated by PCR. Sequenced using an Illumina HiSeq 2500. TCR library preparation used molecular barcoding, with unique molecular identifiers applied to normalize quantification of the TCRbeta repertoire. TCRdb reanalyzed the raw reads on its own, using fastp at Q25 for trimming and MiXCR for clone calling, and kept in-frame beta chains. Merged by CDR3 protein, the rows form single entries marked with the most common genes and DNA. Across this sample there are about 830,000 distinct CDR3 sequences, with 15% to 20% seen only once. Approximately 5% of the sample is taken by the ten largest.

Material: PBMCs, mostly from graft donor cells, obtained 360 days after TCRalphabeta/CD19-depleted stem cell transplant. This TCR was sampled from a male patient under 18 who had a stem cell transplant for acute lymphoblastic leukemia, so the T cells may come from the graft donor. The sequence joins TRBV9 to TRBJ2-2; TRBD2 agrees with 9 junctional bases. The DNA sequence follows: TGTGCCAGCAGCGTAGAACCCGTGGTAGCGGGAGCGGCCACCGGGGAGCTGTTTTTT. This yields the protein CASSVEPVVAGAATGELFF.